This T cell receptor (beta chain) was identified in a study of early T cells in non-severe SARS-CoV-2 infection. The CDR3 is 16 amino acids. V lost 5 bases to trimming and J lost 4 bases; unmatched junction nucleotides: 9. The germline gives CDR1 SGHAT, CDR2 FQDESV (reference sequence). TCRdb called the 5' RACE reads again in MiXCR, with one record for every CDR3 protein. This repertoire shows roughly 56,000 distinct CDR3 sequences, about an eighth found once; its top ten account for approximately 10%. As for this clonotype: Its antigen is unknown.

Study-wide points: Matching with VDJdb favored anti-spike CD8 responses (missing private and CD4 specificities).

The chain combines TRBV11-1 with TRBJ2-1; TRBD2 aligns across 9 bases. The sequencing sample was made of whole blood. The TCR comes from an adult who was a healthcare worker with PCR-confirmed SARS-CoV-2 infection or an uninfected control (not recorded which). CDR3 loop: CASSPRLLAGYNEQFF. The CDR3 coding sequence is TGTGCCAGCAGCCCAAGACTTCTAGCGGGATACAATGAGCAGTTCTTC. Full variable domain (rest looked up from reference TRBV11-1 and TRBJ2-1): EAEVAQSPRYKITEKSQAVAFWCDPISGHATLYWYRQILGQGPELLVQFQDESVVDDSQLPKDRFSAERLKGVDSTLKIQPAELGDSAMYLCASSPRLLAGYNEQFFGPGTRLTVL.